This T cell receptor (beta chain) was recovered during a study of blood T cell repertoires in COVID-19. Looking at the study overall: There were acute and convalescent COVID-19 samples, and they came from the United States, Italy and Spain. Nucleic acid was either cDNA or gDNA, and it came from T cells, B-cell-depleted T cells, or PBMCs.

The data were produced by immunoSEQ multiplex PCR, yet TCRdb's version contains in-frame clones alone and is incomplete. The sample yields 40,000 or so clones, roughly 73% seen once. This CDR3 region has 14 residues. The junction had 9 bases not matched to a gene; V was cut back by 8 bases and J by 4 bases. Germline lookup yields CDR1 MDHEN and CDR2 SYDVKM. The sequenced sample consisted of peripheral blood. The clonotype was recovered from a man older than 75 with acute or convalescent COVID-19. The chain joins TRBV28 to TRBJ1-2, with 8 bases lining up with TRBD1. CDR3 sequence: CASGVQGVGYGYTF. The CDR3 DNA reads as TGTGCCAGCGGAGTACAGGGGGTGGGCTATGGCTACACCTTC.